The rows below give T cell receptor beta chains drawn from one sample of a study of identical twins. TCRdb re-analysed the 5' RACE reads in MiXCR, keeping a single row per CDR3 protein. The sample includes a few hundred thousand distinct CDR3 sequences, around 9.7% seen only once; the top ten take roughly 7%. This same sample was also part of a study on yellow fever vaccine responses in identical twins.

Sequencing was performed on CD8+ T cells sorted from blood. The receptor source for this set is a woman aged 18-29 years in good health. CDR3s include the opening cysteine and the closing phenylalanine or tryptophan. A D gene is named only where the DNA matches it firmly. A row's size may be missing; if present it is once, few, many or a size class.

d_gene | abundance | j_gene | v_gene | CDR3aa | CDR3nt
- | - | TRBJ2-5 | TRBV7-2 | CASSLGVRGQTQYF | TGTGCCAGCAGCTTAGGTGTCCGTGGTCAGACCCAGTACTTC
- | - | TRBJ1-5 | TRBV20-1 | CSASDDSNQPQHF | TGCAGTGCTAGTGACGATAGCAATCAGCCCCAGCATTTT
- | - | TRBJ1-2 | TRBV7-9 | CASSLIFANYGYTF | TGTGCCAGCAGCTTAATATTCGCTAACTATGGCTACACCTTC
TRBD1 | - | TRBJ1-5 | TRBV28 | CASSFGTEGNQPQHF | TGTGCCAGCAGTTTCGGGACAGAGGGCAATCAGCCCCAGCATTTT
- | - | TRBJ2-3 | TRBV5-1 | CASSGRRTSTDTQYF | TGCGCCAGCAGCGGACGGCGAACTAGCACAGATACGCAGTATTTT
- | few | TRBJ1-3 | TRBV20-1 | CSAPSPGNTIYF | TGCAGTGCCCCGAGTCCTGGAAACACCATATATTTT
TRBD1 | many | TRBJ1-4 | TRBV27 | CASSEQQGGVEKLFF | TGTGCCAGCAGTGAACAACAGGGGGGGGTTGAAAAACTGTTTTTT
- | - | TRBJ1-2 | TRBV5-1 | CASSLSEGVDGYTF | TGCGCCAGCAGCTTGAGTGAGGGAGTAGATGGCTACACCTTC
- | - | TRBJ2-7 | TRBV4-3 | CASSQDTAISYEQYF | TGCGCCAGCAGCCAAGATACTGCGATCTCCTACGAGCAGTACTTC
- | many | TRBJ1-1 | TRBV12-3/TRBV12-4 | CASSVGLRLEAFF | TGTGCCAGCAGTGTGGGACTACGCCTTGAAGCTTTCTTT
TRBD1 | few | TRBJ2-4 | TRBV4-3 | CASSQGTGAANIQYF | TGCGCCAGCAGCCAAGGGACAGGGGCAGCAAACATTCAGTACTTC
TRBD1 | - | TRBJ2-7 | TRBV18 | CASSNPQTGVYEQYF | TGTGCCAGCTCCAACCCCCAGACAGGGGTTTACGAGCAGTACTTC
TRBD2 | - | TRBJ2-1 | TRBV10-3 | CAISLAGGSYNEQFF | TGTGCCATCAGTTTAGCGGGGGGGTCGTACAATGAGCAGTTCTTC
TRBD2 | - | TRBJ2-1 | TRBV2 | CASRAGLAGVSSWEQFF | TGTGCCAGCAGGGCGGGACTAGCGGGGGTCTCGTCGTGGGAGCAGTTCTTC
- | few | TRBJ1-1 | TRBV29-1 | CSVEEARDLNTEAFF | TGCAGCGTTGAAGAAGCCCGGGACCTGAACACTGAAGCTTTCTTT
- | few | TRBJ2-7 | TRBV27 | CASSLQTISSYEQYF | TGTGCCAGCAGTTTACAGACAATTAGCTCCTACGAGCAGTACTTC
- | few | TRBJ1-5 | TRBV4-2 | CASSQGGGGAGNQPQHF | TGTGCCAGCAGCCAAGGGGGGGGTGGGGCTGGGAATCAGCCCCAGCATTTT
TRBD2 | - | TRBJ2-7 | TRBV10-3 | CAISSTSGGYEQYF | TGTGCCATCAGCTCAACTAGCGGGGGCTACGAGCAGTACTTC
- | many | TRBJ2-5 | TRBV6-1 | CASSPVGWGSETQYF | TGTGCCAGCAGTCCCGTCGGATGGGGGTCGGAGACCCAGTACTTC
- | few | TRBJ1-6 | TRBV3-1 | CASSQDHPEIYNSPLHF | TGTGCCAGCAGCCAAGATCACCCAGAGATCTATAATTCACCCCTCCACTTT